The following is a T cell receptor beta chain sequence with its context. As originally analysed: Amplification with reference gene primers provided the estimates of nucleated cell counts. Sequencing was performed with immunoSEQ multiplex PCR; in TCRdb, only in-frame clones are kept and a portion is missing. Clone size and the V and J calls come from that table; the DNA yielded D and trimming. This sample has 100,000 to 150,000 clones, with 88% found just once. This sample is drawn from a study of blood T cell repertoires in COVID-19. Study as a whole: The United States, Italy and Spain supplied acute and convalescent COVID-19 samples.

The receptor comes from a human donor in a cohort sampled during active COVID-19. The sample consisted of peripheral blood.

In nucleotides, the CDR3 is TGCGCCAGCAGCGAAGGAGGGGGTGGACAGCCCCAGCATTTT. Protein product: CASSEGGGGQPQHF. The V and J genes are TRBV4-1 and TRBJ1-5, with a tentative D call TRBD1 (6 bases). V dropped 5 bases and J dropped 7 bases, with 15 bases sitting between them. Germline loops: CDR1 MGHRA, CDR2 YSYEKL. The CDR3 runs to 14 residues.